The sequence of this TCR beta chain was determined in a study of blood T cell repertoires in COVID-19. Study summary: From T cells, B-cell-depleted T cells, or PBMCs came the material, which was cDNA or gDNA.

The assay was immunoSEQ multiplex PCR, and TCRdb's table has in-frame clones only and misses some. The sample includes about 250,000 clones, approximately 86% of them seen just once. This clone was detected only a few times. Germline assignment: CDR1 SGHRS and CDR2 YFSETQ. V gave up 0 bases and J gave up 4 bases; unmatched junction bases: 1. The CDR3 loop spans 16 amino acids. The chain has TRBV5-1 and TRBJ1-6; TRBD1 matches at 10 bases. Sequencing input: peripheral blood. This TCR derives from a woman in her sixties who had recovered from COVID-19. CDR3 DNA: TGCGCCAGCAGCTTGGGGGACAGGGGATATAATTCACCCCTCCACTTT. Amino acid sequence: CASSLGDRGYNSPLHF.